The 18 T cell receptor beta chains below all came from one sample that was sequenced in a study of blood T cell repertoires in COVID-19. The table came from immunoSEQ multiplex PCR; TCRdb's copy has only in-frame clones and leaves some out. The data contain more than 95,000 clones, around nine tenths of them singletons. The sample taken for sequencing was peripheral blood. The receptors here all came from a man aged 60 to 69 with acute or convalescent COVID-19.

V and J are TRBV7-2 and TRBJ1-2; D is undetermined. CDR1 is SGHTA, CDR2 FQGNSA, per germline. V lost 7 bases, J lost 0 bases, and 3 bases lay in between. CDR3 length equals 11 residues. Written as DNA, the CDR3 is TGTGCCAGCACCACTAACTATGGCTACACCTTC. Translating it yields CASTTNYGYTF.

This chain connects TRBV4-1 to TRBJ2-1; 10 bases are shared with TRBD2. J lost 9 bases, V lost 1 base, and 12 bases had no gene match. Germline V gene data show CDR1 as MGHRA and CDR2 as YSYEKL. There are 17 residues in the CDR3. CDR3 protein: CASSQGPIAGGKGEQFF. CDR3 DNA: TGCGCCAGCAGCCAAGGGCCCATAGCGGGGGGCAAGGGTGAGCAGTTCTTC.

The genes are TRBV5-4 and TRBJ2-1; the match to TRBD2 covers 9 bases. This CDR3 has 15 residues. The V gene's germline CDR1 is SGHNT and CDR2 YYREEE (reference sequence). Trimming took 2 bases from V and 6 from J; bases not matched to a gene: 6. Here the CDR3 reads CASSFGGGALNEQFF. In DNA form, the CDR3 reads TGTGCCAGCAGCTTTGGCGGGGGGGCGCTCAATGAGCAGTTCTTC.

V usage is TRBV7-9 and J usage is TRBJ2-3; TRBD1 matches at 7 bases. Trimming at V came to 5 bases and at J to 2 bases, leaving 4 bases not matched to a gene. Germline CDR1 and CDR2: SEHNR and FQNEAQ (reference sequence). The CDR3 consists of 14 residues. CDR3 in DNA: TGTGCCAGCAGCGCCGACAGGGTCACAGATACGCAGTATTTT. Its protein is CASSADRVTDTQYF.

The chain uses TRBV5-1 and TRBJ1-1; TRBD1 aligns across 7 bases. Germline values: CDR1 SGHRS, CDR2 YFSETQ. This CDR3 comprises 14 residues. V trimming: 1 base; J trimming: 1 base; junction bases outside the gene matches: 1. The CDR3 region has the DNA TGCGCCAGCAGCTTGACAGGGGAGAACACTGAAGCTTTCTTT. As protein: CASSLTGENTEAFF.

The rearrangement joins TRBV6-5 to TRBJ1-1, with 8 positions matching TRBD1. CDR3 length: 14 residues. CDR1 and CDR2 from the germline V gene are MNHEY and SVGAGI. V lost 4 bases and J lost 5; bases outside the gene matches: 6. DNA of the CDR3: TGTGCCAGCAGTTGGGGACAGGTGGGGACTGAAGCTTTCTTT. Translated, it gives CASSWGQVGTEAFF.

The J gene is TRBJ2-2, the V gene TRBV7-8, with D uncertain. CDR1 is SGHVS, CDR2 FQNEAQ, per germline. Trimming took 1 base from V and 2 from J, leaving 5 bases between them. The CDR3 length is 14 residues. The DNA for the CDR3 is TGTGCCAGCAGCTTAGGAAGCAACACCGGGGAGCTGTTTTTT. Amino acids: CASSLGSNTGELFF.

V is TRBV5-6 and J is TRBJ1-2; 7 bases line up with TRBD1. This CDR3 is 14 amino acids long. V lost 6 bases and J lost 5; bases outside the gene matches: 10. In germline, CDR1 is SGHDT, CDR2 YYEEEE. This CDR3 is CASTPRGVGYGYTF. CDR3 DNA sequence: TGTGCCAGCACGCCCAGGGGGGTAGGGTATGGCTACACCTTC.

CDR3: CASSQGLVGEEKLFF. The CDR3 region has the DNA TGCGCCAGCAGCCAAGGGTTAGTCGGGGAAGAAAAACTGTTTTTT. The gene calls are TRBV4-1 and TRBJ1-4; D not certain. Trimming removed 1 base from V and 8 bases from J, with 14 bases in between. CDR1 and CDR2 from the germline V gene are MGHRA and YSYEKL. The CDR3 spans 15 residues.

This chain connects TRBV5-5 to TRBJ1-2; D is unresolved. This CDR3 contains 15 residues. Germline V gene sequence: CDR1 SGHKS, CDR2 YYEKEE (reference sequence). V lost 0 bases and J lost 0, with 9 bases in between. The chain's CDR3 is CASSLVAATNYGYTF. In DNA, the CDR3 is TGTGCCAGCAGCTTGGTTGCCGCTACTAACTATGGCTACACCTTC.

This clone was detected once. The V gene is TRBV6-1, the J gene TRBJ2-1; the match to TRBD2 covers 11 bases. The junction had 5 bases not matched to a gene; V was cut back by 4 bases and J by 3 bases. The CDR3 covers 16 residues. In germline, CDR1 is MNHNS, CDR2 SASEGT. CDR3 sequence reads: CASSGRLAGHYNEQFF. The CDR3 DNA reads as TGTGCCAGCAGTGGGCGACTAGCGGGGCACTACAATGAGCAGTTCTTC.

The J gene is TRBJ1-4, the V gene TRBV14, with 9 bases lining up with TRBD1. From germline, CDR1 is SGHDN and CDR2 FVKESK. This CDR3 contains 15 residues. The V segment lost 9 bases and the J segment 7 bases; nucleotides outside the gene matches: 12. The CDR3 protein is CASRTGDHSSEKLFF. As DNA, the CDR3 is TGTGCCAGTCGGACAGGGGATCATTCGAGTGAAAAACTGTTTTTT.

The chain joins TRBV5-5 to TRBJ1-3; D is ambiguous. The CDR3 extends over 15 amino acids. The ends were cut back, 5 bases at V and 0 bases at J, with 12 bases in the middle. Per the germline V gene, CDR1 is SGHKS and CDR2 is YYEKEE (reference sequence). CDR3 bases: TGTGCCAGCAGTACGACCGGGATCTCTGGAAACACCATATATTTT. Its protein product is CASSTTGISGNTIYF.

The chain links TRBV7-8 to TRBJ1-4; unclear D gene. Trimming took 5 bases from V and 2 from J, leaving 15 bases between them. CDR1 SGHVS and CDR2 FQNEAQ come from the germline V gene. CDR3 length: 16 amino acids. As DNA, the CDR3 is TGTGCCAGCAGCAGCCAGGCGTCGGGGACTAATGAAAAACTGTTTTTT. It codes for CASSSQASGTNEKLFF.

The chain is built from TRBV21-1 and TRBJ1-1; the DNA was not used to check the table's D call, TRBD1. TRBV21-1 is deemed a pseudogene. This CDR3 has 16 amino acids. CDR3 in DNA: TGTGCCACGAAATCCGGGACAGGGTTGGAGAGAACTGAAGCTTTCTTT. Residues: CATKSGTGLERTEAFF.

The chain is built from TRBV19 and TRBJ1-1, with 7 bases aligning to TRBD1. J was trimmed by 0 bases and V by 4 bases; bases with no gene match: 8. The CDR3 spans 16 residues. Germline V gives CDR1 LNHDA, CDR2 SQIVND (reference sequence). CDR3 sequence: CASSSTGTVMNTEAFF. Here the CDR3 DNA reads TGTGCCAGTAGTAGCACGGGGACAGTCATGAACACTGAAGCTTTCTTT.

The chain recombines TRBV7-8 with TRBJ1-5; 8 bases fit TRBD1. CDR3 size: 18 residues. The germline gives CDR1 SGHVS, CDR2 FQNEAQ. V gave up 2 bases and J gave up 7 bases; unmatched junction bases: 16. This chain's CDR3 is CASSLPPTGASSGQPQHF. The CDR3 DNA reads TGTGCCAGCAGCTTACCCCCGACAGGGGCTTCCTCTGGGCAGCCCCAGCATTTT.

This clone was picked up one time. This chain links TRBV2 with TRBJ1-1; 7 nucleotides match TRBD1. This CDR3 comprises 14 residues. After removal of 8 bases from V and 4 bases from J, the junction contained 10 bases not matched to a gene. CDR1 and CDR2 from the germline V gene are SNHLY and FYNNEI. CDR3 coding DNA: TGTGCCAGCCACCAGACAGGGACGGGCACTGAAGCTTTCTTT. Protein sequence: CASHQTGTGTEAFF.